These 22 T cell receptor beta chains share one sample of origin, sequenced in a study of tumor-infiltrating lymphocytes in primary liver carcinoma. cDNA specific to TCR beta was made from about 550 ng of total RNA, with a constant-region primer employed for priming. ARM-PCR was slightly modified, and three nested multiplex PCR rounds with it gave rise to the TCR beta libraries. The first two PCR rounds used TRBV1-TRBV30 forward primers with a C-beta reverse primer, 10 cycles each. Each CDR3 protein gets one entry after TCRdb re-called the multiplex PCR reads with MiXCR. The repertoire holds over 250,000 distinct CDR3 sequences, with more than 55% as singletons. Germline DNA was extracted alongside blood RNA, which was obtained from unsorted whole blood. Specimen: peripheral blood. The receptors derive from a woman aged 30 to 39 with primary liver carcinoma and hepatitis B virus infection.

This chain links TRBV12-3 or TRBV12-4 with TRBJ2-7; D is unclear. V was trimmed by 3 bases and J by 5 bases, leaving 20 bases between them. This CDR3 is built from 16 residues. The CDR3 nucleotides read TGTGCCAGCAGTTTCACCCCCGGGCTCGGCGAGGACGAGCAGTACTTC. Amino acid sequence: CASSFTPGLGEDEQYF.

The gene calls are TRBV4-1 and TRBJ2-7; D may match TRBD1 or TRBD2 (6 bases each). The ends were cut back, 0 bases at V and 7 bases at J, with 13 bases in the middle. The CDR3 is made up of 14 amino acids. The germline CDR1 and CDR2 sequences are MGHRA and YSYEKL. CDR3 DNA: TGCGCCAGCAGCCAAGATTGGAGGGGGTCGGAGCAGTACTTC. Protein sequence: CASSQDWRGSEQYF.

For this clonotype: The junction and the germline gene differ at one end; a read error may be behind it. The V call is TRBV10-2, the J call TRBJ1-2; 7 nucleotides line up with TRBD1. Germline V gives CDR1 WSHSY, CDR2 SAAADI. CDR3 length: 12 amino acids. The CDR3 DNA reads TGCGTCAGCCTTAGGGACAGCTATGGCTACACCTTC. This encodes CVSLRDSYGYTF.

As for this clonotype: This may be a read error: a much more frequent sequence differs by one nucleotide. The CDR3 DNA reads as TGTGCCAGAACCGGAGACACAGATACGCAGTATTTT. This gives the protein CARTGDTDTQYF. This rearrangement joins TRBV6-5 to TRBJ2-3; D unresolved. Germline assignment: CDR1 MNHEY and CDR2 SVGAGI. The V gene lost 9 bases and the J gene lost 2 bases, with 9 bases spanning the gap. There are 12 residues in the CDR3.

Concerning this clonotype itself: Possible read error: a much larger clone is one base away. The chain carries TRBV6-1 and TRBJ2-1, with 8 bases fitting TRBD2. The CDR3 covers 15 residues. Germline CDR1 MNHNS, CDR2 SASEGT. CDR3 in DNA: TGTGCCAGCAGTGAGCCGGGACTAGTCGGCCATGAGCAGCTCTTC. Amino acid sequence: CASSEPGLVGHEQLF.

Of note for this clonotype: A much larger clone sits a single nucleotide away, making a read error possible. The rearrangement uses TRBV29-1 and TRBJ2-1; D not resolved. Germline CDR1 and CDR2: SQVTM and ANQGSEA. The V end lost 7 bases, the J end lost 5 bases, and 18 bases lay between the germline ends. This CDR3 has 14 amino acids. CDR3 protein: CSARDRPIHNEQFF. CDR3 in DNA: TGCAGCGCACGAGACCGACCCATACACAATGAGCAGTTCTTC.

The J gene is TRBJ2-7, the V gene TRBV10-3, with TRBD1 identical over 7 bases. The V and J ends lost 8 bases and 2 bases, in that order; junction bases with no gene match: 3. Looked up from germline, CDR1 is ENHRY and CDR2 is SYGVKD. There are 12 residues in the CDR3. The CDR3: CAIGDSPYEQYF. In DNA, the CDR3 is TGTGCCATCGGGGACAGCCCCTACGAGCAGTACTTC.

This clonotype has just one count. No conserved phenylalanine or tryptophan ends this CDR3, so it is likely a read error. The chain is built from TRBV12-3 or TRBV12-4 and TRBJ2-2, with D uncertain. V was shortened by 10 bases and J by 3 bases, with 15 bases between the two germline ends. This CDR3 is 14 amino acids long. In nucleotides, the CDR3 is TGTGCCACGCGAAGGGAACGGGACACCGGGGAGCTGTTTCTT. Protein: CATRRERDTGELFL.

This clonotype was counted between two and nine times. Relative to the germline gene, one junction end is altered; a read error may explain this. This chain uses TRBV12-5 with TRBJ2-7, with no clear D. The V gene's germline CDR1 is LGHNT and CDR2 FRNRAP. This CDR3 contains 14 residues. The CDR3 region has the DNA TGTGCTAGTGGCCCTGGAATAACCTCAACCCCTTGGCACTTC. It codes for CASGPGITSTPWHF.

Concerning this clonotype: One base away lies a much larger clone, so this may be a sequencing read error. The chain is built from TRBV6-5 and TRBJ2-1, with TRBD2 matching over 10 bases. Unmatched junction bases numbered 7, after V lost 4 bases and J lost 7 bases. This CDR3 has 15 residues. The germline gives CDR1 MNHEY, CDR2 SVGAGI. The CDR3 bases are TGTGCCAGCAGTTCAGCGGGAGGGCCGATGAATGAGCAGTTCTTC. Protein: CASSSAGGPMNEQFF.

This rearrangement joins TRBV10-2 to TRBJ2-4, with 10 bases fitting TRBD2. Losses at the gene ends were 2 bases for V and 11 bases for J; bases not matched to a gene: 12. CDR1 is WSHSY, CDR2 SAAADI, per germline. This CDR3 is 16 amino acids long. The CDR3 loop reads CASSEPMGLASLVQYF. CDR3 in DNA: TGCGCCAGCAGTGAGCCGATGGGACTAGCGTCCCTAGTTCAGTACTTC.

This clonotype has more than one count but fewer than ten. This chain connects TRBV5-6 to TRBJ2-1; 14 nucleotides line up with TRBD2. V lost 0 bases and J lost 12; bases outside the gene matches: 5. CDR3 size: 15 residues. Per the germline V gene, CDR1 is SGHDT and CDR2 is YYEEEE. CDR3 DNA: TGTGCCAGCAGCTTGGGACTAGCGGGAGGGTATGCGCAGTTCTTC. This gives the protein CASSLGLAGGYAQFF.

This clonotype was seen repeatedly, ten times or more. V usage is TRBV10-2 and J usage is TRBJ2-6, with no clear D. The germline CDR1 and CDR2 sequences are WSHSY and SAAADI. V was trimmed by 6 bases and J by 1 base, leaving 7 bases between them. The CDR3 runs 14 residues. CDR3 bases: TGCGCCAGCAGATCCTTATCTGGGGCCAACGTCCTGACTTTC. This gives the protein CASRSLSGANVLTF.

About this clonotype itself: Possible read error: a much larger clone is one base away. The CDR3 reads CASRDLGRDERFF. The CDR3 DNA reads as TGTGCCAGCCGGGACCTAGGGCGCGATGAGCGGTTCTTC. The J gene is TRBJ2-1, the V gene TRBV12-3 or TRBV12-4, with D perhaps matching TRBD1 or TRBD2 (5 bases each). The CDR3 totals 13 residues.

V usage is TRBV25-1 and J usage is TRBJ2-1, with D possibly being TRBD2 (5 bases). There are 12 residues in the CDR3. Germline V gives CDR1 MGHDK, CDR2 SYGVNS. V lost 6 bases and J lost 6, with 9 bases in between. Here the CDR3 reads CASRWAGNEQFF. The CDR3 DNA follows: TGTGCCAGCAGGTGGGCGGGCAATGAGCAGTTCTTC.

The rearrangement joins TRBV28 to TRBJ2-7; D is ambiguous. Deletions cut 4 bases from V and 2 bases from J, with 18 bases between. This CDR3 is built from 16 residues. Looked up from germline, CDR1 is MDHEN and CDR2 is SYDVKM. The CDR3 region has the DNA TGTGCCAGCAGTTCCCCCCTACGTTACTTAGCCTACGAGCAGTACTTC. This translates into CASSSPLRYLAYEQYF.

This clonotype was recorded at least ten times. The J gene is TRBJ2-3, the V gene TRBV29-1; D gene ambiguous. CDR1 is SQVTM and CDR2 is ANQGSEA in the germline V gene. The V end lost 5 bases, the J end lost 4 bases, and 10 bases lay between the germline ends. CDR3 size: 12 residues. For the CDR3, the DNA is TGCAGCGTTAATGAGAAATCAGATACGCAGTATTTT. This sequence encodes CSVNEKSDTQYF.

Worth noting for this clonotype: A read error may be the cause here, since a much bigger clone is one base away. V usage is TRBV5-4 and J usage is TRBJ2-1, with no clear D. V was shortened by 0 bases and J by 9 bases, with 19 bases between the two germline ends. Germline V gene lookup returns CDR1 SGHNT and CDR2 YYREEE (reference sequence). The CDR3 runs to 16 residues. DNA of the CDR3: TGTGCCAGCAGCTTGGATCGGCAGAGGAAGAATGGTGAGCAGTTCTTC. It encodes CASSLDRQRKNGEQFF.

This clonotype has ten or more counts. This chain links TRBV11-2 with TRBJ2-1, with a tentative D call TRBD1 (5 bases). The length of the CDR3 is 21 residues. Trimming stripped 3 bases from V and 8 bases from J, with 35 bases between. Germline CDR1 SGHAT, CDR2 FQNNGV. CDR3 amino acids: CASSFRPSPRQPGLGGDEQFF. In DNA form, the CDR3 reads TGTGCCAGCAGCTTTAGACCGTCCCCTAGACAGCCCGGGTTGGGTGGGGATGAGCAGTTCTTC.

This rearrangement joins TRBV13 to TRBJ2-7; D is possibly TRBD1 (6 bases). The CDR3 sequence is 12 residues long. V lost 5 bases, J lost 7 bases, and 12 bases lay in between. CDR1 and CDR2 (germline): PRHDT, FYEKMQ (reference sequence). DNA for the CDR3: TGTGCCAGCAGCGAACAGGGTATAGAGCAGTACTTC. Translated: CASSEQGIEQYF.

Only one count was recorded for this clonotype. CDR3 region: CSVIQGGADTQYF. The CDR3 DNA reads TGCAGCGTTATCCAGGGTGGGGCAGATACGCAGTATTTT. The gene calls are TRBV29-1 and TRBJ2-3; possibly TRBD1 for D (5 bases). Between the trimmed V and J ends, which lost 5 bases and 4 bases, there was a span of 13 bases. The germline V gene has CDR1 SQVTM and CDR2 ANQGSEA. The CDR3 is made up of 13 amino acids.

The gene calls are TRBV13 and TRBJ1-3, with D maybe TRBD1 (6 bases). Germline V gives CDR1 PRHDT, CDR2 FYEKMQ (reference sequence). This CDR3 region has 14 residues. Between the trimmed V and J ends, which lost 4 bases and 8 bases, there was a span of 15 bases. CDR3 loop: CASSSTGTRDTIYF. Written as DNA, the CDR3 is TGTGCCAGCAGCTCCACAGGGACGAGGGACACCATATATTTT. Full variable domain (rest looked up from reference TRBV13 and TRBJ1-3): AAGVIQSPRHLIKEKRETATLKCYPIPRHDTVYWYQQGPGQDPQFLISFYEKMQSDKGSIPDRFSAQQFSDYHSELNMSSLELGDSALYFCASSSTGTRDTIYFGEGSWLTVV.